A selection of T cell receptor beta chains follows, all from one sample in a study of T cell responses to AZD1222 COVID-19 vaccine. The protocol was immunoSEQ multiplex PCR, while the TCRdb copy is restricted to in-frame clones and leaves out a portion. The table records 83,000 or so clones, 85% to 90% of them present only once. The material sequenced was peripheral blood, taken 28 days after the second AZD1222 dose. The receptors originated from an adult who received the AZD1222 COVID-19 vaccine. Each CDR3 is given with its conserved first and last residue.

V gene,J gene,CDR3 protein
TRBV27,TRBJ2-7,CASSLFPGSYEQYF
TRBV7-9,TRBJ1-5,CASSLSLGGISNQPQHF
TRBV11-3,TRBJ2-2,CASSPGLVYTGELFF
TRBV7-3,TRBJ2-3,CASSSGGGIATDTQYF
TRBV25-1,TRBJ2-7,CASRSDLYEQYF
TRBV3-1/TRBV3-2,TRBJ2-7,CASSHYSGSYEQYF
TRBV14,TRBJ1-5,CASSQKTQDSIYFNQPQHF
TRBV18,TRBJ1-1,CASSPPRGTSNTEAFF
TRBV6-2/TRBV6-3,TRBJ2-7,CASSSPDLTIYEQYF
TRBV7-8,TRBJ1-1,CASSTHGRGEAFF
TRBV4-1,TRBJ2-2,CASRAGVNTGELFF
TRBV7-8,TRBJ1-3,CASRDSSGNTIYF
TRBV30,TRBJ2-7,CAWGVAGGAYEQYF
TRBV11-2,TRBJ1-1,CASSSSMSFAEAFF
TRBV14,TRBJ1-1,CASSPRDLFNTEAFF